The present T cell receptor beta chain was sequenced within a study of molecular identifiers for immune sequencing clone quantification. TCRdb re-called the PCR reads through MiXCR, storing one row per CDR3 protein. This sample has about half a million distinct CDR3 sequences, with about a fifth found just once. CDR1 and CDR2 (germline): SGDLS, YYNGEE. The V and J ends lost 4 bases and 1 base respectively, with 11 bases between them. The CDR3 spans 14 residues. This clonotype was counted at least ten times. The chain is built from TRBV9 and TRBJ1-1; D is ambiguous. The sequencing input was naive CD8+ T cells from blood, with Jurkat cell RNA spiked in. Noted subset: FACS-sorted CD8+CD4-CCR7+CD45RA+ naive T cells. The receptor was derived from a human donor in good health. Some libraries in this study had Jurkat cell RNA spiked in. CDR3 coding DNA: TGTGCCAGCAGCAAACGACCGTCGAACACTGAAGCTTTCTTT. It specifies CASSKRPSNTEAFF.